These 24 T cell receptor beta chains were sequenced from one sample in a study of graft-versus-host responses after intestinal transplantation. Sequencing used immunoSEQ multiplex PCR; TCRdb keeps in-frame clones, though not all of them. The sample holds approximately 70,000 clones; about 87% are singletons and the top ten take 0.35% to 0.5%. Their antigen targets remain unknown. The sequencing used unstimulated CD4+ T cells sorted from spleen or lymph node cells, collected before transplant. The receptor set was obtained from a human donor who was the organ donor for an intestinal transplant.

The rearrangement uses TRBV30 and TRBJ1-2; a weak D match, TRBD1 (5 bases). Germline V gives CDR1 GTSNPN, CDR2 SVGIG (reference sequence). The CDR3 runs 14 residues. Trimming removed 0 bases from V and 3 bases from J, with 11 bases in between. Written as DNA, the CDR3 is TGTGCCTGGAGTGTACGAAGGGACTACTATGGCTACACCTTC. It encodes CAWSVRRDYYGYTF.

This clone occurred a few times. At the DNA level, this CDR3 is encoded by other sequences in the same sample as well. The genes are TRBV5-8 and TRBJ1-3; D perhaps matches TRBD1 (5 bases). The CDR3 covers 15 residues. Germline CDR1 SGHTS, CDR2 YDEGEE. The V gene lost 0 bases and the J gene lost 0 bases, with 7 bases spanning the gap. The chain's CDR3 is CASSLDRFSGNTIYF. In DNA form, the CDR3 reads TGTGCCAGCAGCTTGGACAGGTTCTCTGGAAACACCATATATTTT. Drawing the rest from reference TRBV5-8 and TRBJ1-3, the complete variable domain is EAGVTQSPTHLIKTRGQQATLRCSPISGHTSVYWYQQALGLGLQFLLWYDEGEERNRGNFPPRFSGRQFPNYSSELNVNALELEDSALYLCASSLDRFSGNTIYFGEGSWLTVV.

The chain recombines TRBV28 with TRBJ2-5, with D maybe TRBD1 (5 bases). Germline values: CDR1 MDHEN, CDR2 SYDVKM. CDR3 length: 15 amino acids. V was clipped by 2 bases and J by 0 bases, with 10 bases between them. The CDR3 nucleotides read TGTGCCAGCAGTTTAGACAGATTGTACCAAGAGACCCAGTACTTC. This sequence encodes CASSLDRLYQETQYF. The full variable domain, completed using reference TRBV28 and TRBJ2-5, is DVKVTQSSRYLVKRTGEKVFLECVQDMDHENMFWYRQDPGLGLRLIYFSYDVKMKEKGDIPEGYSVSREKKERFSLILESASTNQTSMYLCASSLDRLYQETQYFGPGTRLLVL.

This sequence joins TRBV7-9 and TRBJ1-2, with TRBD1 matching over 8 bases. CDR3 size: 13 residues. V lost 5 bases and J lost 8; bases outside the gene matches: 7. Germline CDR1 SEHNR, CDR2 FQNEAQ (reference sequence). As DNA, the CDR3 is TGTGCCAGCAGCCAAAGGGACAGGAGCGGCTACACCTTC. This gives the protein CASSQRDRSGYTF. The full variable domain, in which reference TRBV7-9 and TRBJ1-2 provide the parts outside the CDR3, is DTGVSQNPRHKITKRGQNVTFRCDPISEHNRLYWYRQTLGQGPEFLTYFQNEAQLEKSRLLSDRFSAERPKGSFSTLEIQRTEQGDSAMYLCASSQRDRSGYTFGSGTRLTVV.

The V and J genes are TRBV5-1 and TRBJ2-2; D perhaps matches TRBD1 (6 bases). This CDR3 region has 15 residues. V lost 2 bases, J lost 4 bases, and 12 bases lay in between. In germline, CDR1 is SGHRS, CDR2 YFSETQ. The DNA for the CDR3 is TGCGCCAGCAGCTTCAAAGGACAGAGCACCGGGGAGCTGTTTTTT. It encodes CASSFKGQSTGELFF.

The chain joins TRBV6-5 to TRBJ2-5; TRBD2 matches 10 bases. CDR3 length: 15 amino acids. Trimming took 8 bases from V and 3 from J; bases not matched to a gene: 9. CDR1 MNHEY and CDR2 SVGAGI come from the germline V gene. CDR3 coding DNA: TGTGCCAGCTCTAGCGGGGGAGGGAGGAAAGAGACCCAGTACTTC. Its protein is CASSSGGGRKETQYF.

The chain carries TRBV29-1 and TRBJ2-7, with 7 bases aligning to TRBD1. CDR1 SQVTM and CDR2 ANQGSEA come from the germline V gene. V shed 7 bases and J 6 bases; nucleotides not matched to a gene: 6. The length of the CDR3 is 11 residues. Here the CDR3 DNA reads TGCAGCGCTAGACAGGGTGGCGAGCAGTACGTC. Translated, it gives CSARQGGEQYV.

This clone was seen only once. V and J are TRBV11-2 and TRBJ1-2; 9 bases map to TRBD1. This CDR3 has 14 amino acids. CDR1 and CDR2 (germline): SGHAT, FQNNGV. Trimming cost V 4 bases and J 8 bases; bases outside gene matches: 8. The CDR3 spells CASSSSDRGGGYTF. The CDR3 region has the DNA TGTGCCAGCAGCTCATCAGACAGGGGGGGAGGCTACACCTTC.

The rearrangement uses TRBV5-6 and TRBJ1-1, with 11 positions matching TRBD1. CDR1 SGHDT and CDR2 YYEEEE come from the germline V gene. CDR3 length: 16 amino acids. V was pared by 4 bases and J by 11 bases, with 16 bases of the junction left unmatched. The CDR3 protein is CASSLWTGGDYTGAFF. The CDR3 DNA reads as TGTGCCAGCAGCCTCTGGACAGGGGGCGATTACACTGGGGCTTTCTTT. The full variable domain, its missing parts supplied by reference TRBV5-6 and TRBJ1-1, is DAGVTQSPTHLIKTRGQQVTLRCSPKSGHDTVSWYQQALGQGPQFIFQYYEEEERQRGNFPDRFSGHQFPNYSSELNVNALLLGDSALYLCASSLWTGGDYTGAFFGQGTRLTVV.

The rearrangement joins TRBV7-6 to TRBJ1-5, with 9 bases lining up with TRBD1. The CDR3 is 18 residues long. V trimming: 0 bases; J trimming: 4 bases; junction bases outside the gene matches: 10. Germline V lookup: CDR1 SGHVS, CDR2 FNYEAQ. In DNA, the CDR3 is TGTGCCAGCAGCTTAGCTGTGCCCGGGACAGGGTCAAATCAGCCCCAGCATTTT. Encoded protein: CASSLAVPGTGSNQPQHF.

Remarks on this clone: The sample contains more than one DNA sequence encoding this CDR3. The chain recombines TRBV7-2 with TRBJ1-1; D is uncertain. Germline V CDR1 and CDR2: SGHTA, FQGNSA. The CDR3 contains 14 residues. V was trimmed by 4 bases and J by 0 bases, leaving 9 bases between them. CDR3 DNA sequence: TGTGCCAGCAGCTCAAACTGGTTGAACACTGAAGCTTTCTTT. It translates to CASSSNWLNTEAFF.

This clone appeared a single time. The V call is TRBV18, the J call TRBJ2-5, with D maybe TRBD1 (6 bases). The V end was cut by 4 bases, the J end by 0 bases, with 6 bases between. From germline, CDR1 is KGHSH and CDR2 LQKENI. CDR3 length: 13 residues. Written as DNA, the CDR3 is TGTGCCAGCTCACGGGACAACCAAGAGACCCAGTACTTC. Its translation is CASSRDNQETQYF.

The chain carries TRBV19 and TRBJ1-4; 7 nucleotides agree with TRBD1. CDR1 is LNHDA, CDR2 SQIVND, per germline (reference sequence). The CDR3 extends over 15 amino acids. J was trimmed by 7 bases and V by 7 bases; bases with no gene match: 12. The CDR3 sequence is CASNNRGNYGEKLFF. Written as DNA, the CDR3 is TGTGCCAGTAATAACAGGGGTAATTACGGTGAAAAACTGTTTTTT.

The chain couples TRBV28 to TRBJ2-7, with a tentative D call TRBD1 (6 bases). In germline, CDR1 is MDHEN, CDR2 SYDVKM. Trimming took 7 bases from V and 0 from J, leaving 19 bases between them. The CDR3 covers 16 residues. CDR3 residues: CASTQAGAQFSYEQYV. DNA of the CDR3: TGTGCCAGCACGCAAGCAGGGGCCCAGTTCTCCTACGAGCAGTACGTC.

The genes are TRBV28 and TRBJ1-5; unclear D gene. This CDR3 contains 12 residues. CDR1 is MDHEN, CDR2 SYDVKM, per germline. V was pared by 5 bases and J by 5 bases, with 7 bases between. The CDR3 DNA is TGTGCCAGCAGTCCTCTATATCAGCCCCAGCATTTT. Protein sequence: CASSPLYQPQHF.

The chain links TRBV6-5 to TRBJ2-5; D is possibly TRBD2 (5 bases). Deletions cut 0 bases from V and 4 bases from J, with 12 bases between. The CDR3 is 15 amino acids. CDR1 and CDR2 (germline): MNHEY, SVGAGI. The CDR3 DNA sequence: TGTGCCAGCAGTTACTCGACTAACGATGGAGAGACCCAGTACTTC. It specifies CASSYSTNDGETQYF.

This CDR3 reads CATRLDRGRGNEKPQHF. DNA for the CDR3: TGTGCCACCCGTCTGGACAGGGGGCGCGGTAACGAAAAGCCCCAGCATTTT. The rearrangement uses TRBV28 and TRBJ1-5, with 11 bases aligning to TRBD1. The CDR3 totals 17 residues. Trimming took 10 bases from V and 8 from J; bases not matched to a gene: 19. CDR1 and CDR2 (germline): MDHEN, SYDVKM.

The chain is built from TRBV7-8 and TRBJ2-6; 9 positions agree with TRBD1. J was trimmed by 4 bases and V by 2 bases; bases with no gene match: 9. Germline loops: CDR1 SGHVS, CDR2 FQNEAQ. The CDR3 runs to 18 residues. The CDR3 sequence is CASSLWGQGALGANVLTF. The CDR3, as DNA: TGTGCCAGCAGCTTATGGGGACAGGGAGCGTTGGGGGCCAACGTCCTGACTTTC.

Turning to this clone: The sample holds other DNA sequences that translate to the same CDR3. The rearrangement joins TRBV5-6 to TRBJ1-5, with D unclear. Germline CDR1 SGHDT, CDR2 YYEEEE. Trimming took 0 bases from V and 1 from J, leaving 11 bases between them. The CDR3 is 16 residues long. This chain's CDR3 is CASSLGTGGSNQPQHF. CDR3 DNA: TGTGCCAGCAGCTTGGGAACGGGTGGGAGCAATCAGCCCCAGCATTTT. The full variable domain, in which reference TRBV5-6 and TRBJ1-5 provide the parts outside the CDR3, is DAGVTQSPTHLIKTRGQQVTLRCSPKSGHDTVSWYQQALGQGPQFIFQYYEEEERQRGNFPDRFSGHQFPNYSSELNVNALLLGDSALYLCASSLGTGGSNQPQHFGDGTRLSIL.

The rearrangement uses TRBV6-1 and TRBJ1-6; no definite D call. Trimming removed 0 bases at V and 0 bases at J, with 15 bases between. Looked up from germline, CDR1 is MNHNS and CDR2 is SASEGT. The CDR3 sequence is 19 residues long. The CDR3 here is CASSEALLVGSSYNSPLHF. As DNA, the CDR3 is TGTGCCAGCAGTGAAGCGCTTCTCGTCGGGAGCTCCTATAATTCACCCCTCCACTTT.

This clone appeared a single time. The chain employs TRBV28 and TRBJ1-6; 7 positions agree with TRBD1. The CDR3 sequence is 16 residues long. Trimming cost V 5 bases and J 10 bases; bases outside gene matches: 14. Germline V gene sequence: CDR1 MDHEN, CDR2 SYDVKM. CDR3 protein: CASSRLRGQGASPLHF. The CDR3 DNA is TGTGCCAGCAGTCGTCTGAGGGGGCAAGGAGCCTCACCCCTCCACTTT.

The chain recombines TRBV5-6 with TRBJ1-1, with a tentative D call TRBD1 (5 bases). The CDR3 length is 13 residues. V dropped 6 bases and J dropped 6 bases, with 15 bases sitting between them. Germline V gene lookup returns CDR1 SGHDT and CDR2 YYEEEE. The CDR3 reads CASNRGKSAEAFF. CDR3 DNA: TGTGCCAGCAATCGGGGGAAGAGCGCTGAAGCTTTCTTT.

This clone showed up just a few times. Distinct nucleotide sequences in the sample also encode this CDR3. The chain recombines TRBV18 with TRBJ2-3; 11 nucleotides align to TRBD2. Per the germline V gene, CDR1 is KGHSH and CDR2 is LQKENI. CDR3 size: 15 residues. V was clipped by 3 bases and J by 1 base; unmatched bases: 0. The CDR3 protein is CASSPGLAGTDTQYF. Here the CDR3 DNA reads TGTGCCAGCTCACCGGGACTAGCGGGCACAGATACGCAGTATTTT.

Regarding this clone: Different DNA sequences within this sample yield the same CDR3. This sequence joins TRBV7-3 and TRBJ1-1, with TRBD1 as a possible D gene (5 bases). Germline V gene lookup returns CDR1 SGHTA and CDR2 FQGTGA. The CDR3 spans 13 residues. Trimming removed 3 bases from V and 2 bases from J, with 7 bases in between. CDR3 in DNA: TGTGCCAGCAGCTTTCAGGGAAACACTGAAGCTTTCTTT. This sequence encodes CASSFQGNTEAFF.